What follows are 27 T cell receptor beta chains derived from one specimen sequenced in a study of T cells in Graves' hyperthyroidism and ophthalmopathy (dated by TCRdb to between 2018 and 2020). The library was made by multiplex PCR. Sequencing instrument: Illumina HiSeq 2000. The TCR beta CDR3 regions were amplified from the RNA transcripts. For the first round of RT-PCR on the TCR CDR3, the HTBI primer set was used together with the Qiagen OneStep RT-PCR kit. The public sequencing data were trimmed at Q25 with fastp and processed into clonotypes with MiXCR by TCRdb, which kept only in-frame beta chains. Rows with a matching CDR3 protein are joined into one entry that keeps the most common DNA and genes. This sample lists around 300,000 distinct CDR3 sequences; around 15% were detected once. The biggest ten clones account for roughly 31% of the sample. Sample: blood. These receptors came from a woman aged 45-65 years with Graves' hyperthyroidism that later progressed to Graves' ophthalmopathy.

This clonotype was seen only a few times. One end of the junction is discordant with germline, which a read error may explain. The V call is TRBV2, the J call TRBJ2-6; D is tentatively TRBD1 or TRBD2 (5 bases each). The germline CDR1 and CDR2 sequences are SNHLY and FYNNEI. There are 14 residues in the CDR3. CDR3: CASSGGSAANVLTF. DNA for the CDR3: TGTGCCAGCAGTGGGGGGTCTGCGGCCAACGTCCTGACTTTC.

This clonotype was counted ten times or more. The chain joins TRBV27 to TRBJ2-7; D unresolved. The CDR3 runs to 13 residues. CDR1 MNHEY and CDR2 SMNVEV come from the germline V gene (reference sequence). The V and J ends lost 8 bases and 5 bases respectively, with 16 bases between them. This CDR3 is CASQSLDGNEQYF. The CDR3 bases are TGTGCCAGCCAGTCCCTGGACGGTAACGAGCAGTACTTC.

The CDR3 reads CASSVGVGGQPQHF. The CDR3 nucleotides read TGTGCCAGCAGCGTCGGTGTGGGCGGTCAGCCCCAGCATTTT. The V and J genes are TRBV9 and TRBJ1-5; no clear D gene. Trimming cost V 2 bases and J 6 bases, with 12 bases left between them. The CDR3 sequence is 14 residues long. CDR1 SGDLS and CDR2 YYNGEE come from the germline V gene.

This clonotype was seen more than once but under ten times. The chain has TRBV20-1 and TRBJ1-5, with 7 bases lining up with TRBD1. V trimming: 1 base; J trimming: 1 base; junction bases outside the gene matches: 4. In germline, CDR1 is DFQATT, CDR2 SNEGSKA (reference sequence). This CDR3 is 15 amino acids long. CDR3 amino acids: CSARGYRGSNQPQHF. DNA of the CDR3: TGCAGTGCTAGAGGCTACAGGGGAAGCAATCAGCCCCAGCATTTT.

This chain links TRBV5-4 with TRBJ2-1; 13 bases agree with TRBD2. The J segment lost 8 bases and the V segment lost 6 bases, leaving 11 bases of the junction unmatched. Germline values: CDR1 SGHNT, CDR2 YYREEE (reference sequence). The CDR3 covers 16 residues. CDR3 DNA sequence: TGTGCCAGCACCCACAAAAAACTAGCGGGAGGGCATGAGCAGTTCTTC. The encoded protein is CASTHKKLAGGHEQFF.

This clonotype occurred many times. The V call is TRBV20-1, the J call TRBJ1-5; 9 bases are shared with TRBD1. Trimming at V came to 6 bases and at J to 6 bases, leaving 18 bases not matched to a gene. Germline values: CDR1 DFQATT, CDR2 SNEGSKA (reference sequence). This CDR3 is built from 17 residues. The CDR3 bases are TGCAGTGCGCAAACCGGGACAGGGCCTTTAGTTGGTCAGCCCCAGCATTTT. Translation gives CSAQTGTGPLVGQPQHF.

The rearrangement joins TRBV19 to TRBJ1-5; D is perhaps TRBD1 (5 bases). Germline values: CDR1 LNHDA, CDR2 SQIVND (reference sequence). CDR3 size: 16 residues. The ends were cut back, 4 bases at V and 1 base at J, with 14 bases in the middle. The CDR3 loop is CASSRQGLGSNQPQHF. For the CDR3, the DNA is TGTGCCAGTAGTAGGCAGGGCCTGGGGAGCAATCAGCCCCAGCATTTT. The complete variable domain, with remaining parts taken from reference TRBV19 and TRBJ1-5, reads DGGITQSPKYLFRKEGQNVTLSCEQNLNHDAMYWYRQDPGQGLRLIYYSQIVNDFQKGDIAEGYSVSREKKESFPLTVTSAQKNPTAFYLCASSRQGLGSNQPQHFGDGTRLSIL.

This clonotype was seen once. The chain has TRBV28 and TRBJ2-7, with a tentative D call TRBD2 (7 bases). CDR1 and CDR2 from the germline V gene are MDHEN and SYDVKM. The CDR3 is made up of 12 amino acids. V lost 7 bases, J lost 8 bases, and 15 bases lay in between. CDR3 sequence reads: CASTFGGAKQYF. DNA of the CDR3: TGTGCCAGCACCTTTGGGGGGGCCAAGCAGTACTTC. The full variable domain, completed using reference TRBV28 and TRBJ2-7, is DVKVTQSSRYLVKRTGEKVFLECVQDMDHENMFWYRQDPGLGLRLIYFSYDVKMKEKGDIPEGYSVSREKKERFSLILESASTNQTSMYLCASTFGGAKQYFGPGTRLTVT.

This clonotype was recorded at least ten times. The chain has TRBV5-1 and TRBJ2-3; D not certain. The V end was cut by 0 bases, the J end by 0 bases, with 5 bases between. This CDR3 spans 14 amino acids. CDR1 and CDR2 from the germline V gene are SGHRS and YFSETQ. CDR3 DNA: TGCGCCAGCAGCTTGGAACTCAGCACAGATACGCAGTATTTT. Translation gives CASSLELSTDTQYF. Combining the CDR3 with reference TRBV5-1 and TRBJ2-3 gives the whole variable domain KAGVTQTPRYLIKTRGQQVTLSCSPISGHRSVSWYQQTPGQGLQFLFEYFSETQRNKGNFPGRFSGRQFSNSRSEMNVSTLELGDSALYLCASSLELSTDTQYFGPGTRLTVL.

This clonotype appeared many times. The rearrangement uses TRBV27 and TRBJ1-5, with D perhaps TRBD1 (5 bases). V lost 3 bases and J lost 7, with 7 bases in between. Germline loops: CDR1 MNHEY, CDR2 SMNVEV (reference sequence). The length of the CDR3 is 12 residues. The CDR3 reads CASSFRGQPQHF. CDR3 DNA sequence: TGTGCCAGCAGTTTTAGGGGACAGCCCCAGCATTTT.

This clonotype was seen at least ten times. CDR3 nucleotides: TGTGCCAGCAGTTCGGGACTGGCTCCTTCCTACGAGCAGTACTTC. It specifies CASSSGLAPSYEQYF. The gene calls are TRBV28 and TRBJ2-7, with D perhaps TRBD2 (6 bases). The CDR3 contains 15 residues. V was shortened by 4 bases and J by 1 base, with 14 bases between the two germline ends. Germline CDR1 MDHEN, CDR2 SYDVKM.

In this sample, this clonotype turned up a few times. This rearrangement joins TRBV19 to TRBJ1-1; no reliable D call. The CDR3 sequence is 15 residues long. The V end lost 10 bases, the J end lost 1 base, and 19 bases lay between the germline ends. Germline CDR1 and CDR2: LNHDA and SQIVND (reference sequence). This CDR3 reads CATSIDEVGNTEAFF. CDR3 DNA sequence: TGTGCCACCAGTATAGATGAAGTTGGGAACACTGAAGCTTTCTTT.

This clonotype was picked up many times. DNA for the CDR3: TGCAGTGCCGGTACCGGGTCTTCGTACGAGCAGTACTTC. Protein: CSAGTGSSYEQYF. The chain combines TRBV20-1 with TRBJ2-7; no clear D gene. The CDR3 totals 13 residues. V lost 6 bases, J lost 4 bases, and 16 bases lay in between. The V gene's germline CDR1 is DFQATT and CDR2 SNEGSKA (reference sequence).

The rearrangement links TRBV5-8 to TRBJ1-5, with D possibly matching TRBD1 (5 bases). The CDR3 is 14 residues long. Germline V gene lookup returns CDR1 SGHTS and CDR2 YDEGEE. V was trimmed by 1 base and J by 2 bases, leaving 7 bases between them. CDR3 loop: CASSLRTRNQPQHF. CDR3 nucleotide sequence: TGTGCCAGCAGCTTGAGGACACGCAATCAGCCCCAGCATTTT.

The V call is TRBV7-2, the J call TRBJ2-7; either TRBD1 or TRBD2 may fit D (5 bases each). This CDR3 contains 13 residues. In germline, CDR1 is SGHTA, CDR2 FQGNSA. The ends were cut back, 2 bases at V and 6 bases at J, with 11 bases in the middle. CDR3 protein: CASSLTGQGEQYF. The CDR3 coding sequence is TGTGCCAGCAGCTTAACGGGGCAGGGCGAGCAGTACTTC.

This clonotype came up a few times. This chain joins TRBV20-1 and TRBJ2-4; D ambiguous. V was clipped by 3 bases and J by 0 bases, with 3 bases between them. CDR3 length: 12 residues. Germline lookup yields CDR1 DFQATT and CDR2 SNEGSKA (reference sequence). The CDR3 bases are TGCAGTGCTAGCGGAGCCAAAAACATTCAGTACTTC. This gives the protein CSASGAKNIQYF.

This rearrangement joins TRBV7-8 to TRBJ2-3; 9 bases line up with TRBD2. Trimming cost V 5 bases and J 4 bases; bases outside gene matches: 13. The CDR3 spans 17 residues. The V gene's germline CDR1 is SGHVS and CDR2 FQNEAQ. The CDR3 reads CASSHRLAGGTADTQYF. CDR3 DNA sequence: TGTGCCAGCAGCCACCGGTTGGCGGGAGGGACCGCAGATACGCAGTATTTT.

This clonotype was observed many times. This chain connects TRBV29-1 to TRBJ2-5, with 11 bases identical to TRBD1. In germline, CDR1 is SQVTM, CDR2 ANQGSEA. The length of the CDR3 is 14 residues. V gave up 4 bases and J gave up 4 bases; unmatched junction bases: 5. In DNA form, the CDR3 reads TGCAGCGTTGGATGGGACAGGGGGAGAGAGACCCAGTACTTC. Translation gives CSVGWDRGRETQYF.

This clonotype was counted between two and nine times. The V gene is TRBV10-3, the J gene TRBJ2-7; a weak D match, TRBD2 (5 bases). CDR1 and CDR2 (germline): ENHRY, SYGVKD. V lost 0 bases to trimming and J lost 6 bases, with 15 bases between them. The CDR3 sequence is 15 residues long. The CDR3 loop is CAISESFFAGSEQYF. DNA for the CDR3: TGTGCCATCAGTGAGTCTTTCTTTGCTGGGAGCGAGCAGTACTTC.

At least ten counts were recorded for this clonotype. The chain is built from TRBV10-2 and TRBJ2-5, with D possibly being TRBD1 (7 bases). The V end lost 6 bases, the J end lost 5 bases, and 10 bases lay between the germline ends. Germline V lookup: CDR1 WSHSY, CDR2 SAAADI. This CDR3 contains 12 residues. The CDR3 spells CASSAGGETQYF. CDR3 bases: TGCGCCAGCAGCGCAGGGGGGGAGACCCAGTACTTC.

This clonotype was counted ten times or more. The rearrangement links TRBV6-6 to TRBJ2-1, with D uncertain. Trimming removed 0 bases at V and 4 bases at J, with 4 bases between. This CDR3 spans 13 amino acids. The V gene's germline CDR1 is MNHNY and CDR2 SVGAGI (reference sequence). Here the CDR3 reads CASSYSAYNEQFF. Written as DNA, the CDR3 is TGTGCCAGCAGTTACTCAGCATACAATGAGCAGTTCTTC.

In this sample, this clonotype turned up many times. The chain links TRBV27 to TRBJ1-6, with a weak D call TRBD1 (5 bases). Trimming stripped 4 bases from V and 9 bases from J, with 13 bases between. This CDR3 is built from 14 residues. Germline V gene lookup returns CDR1 MNHEY and CDR2 SMNVEV (reference sequence). The CDR3 sequence is CASSYRDVTSPLHF. The CDR3 DNA is TGTGCCAGCAGTTACCGGGACGTTACTTCACCCCTCCACTTT.

Of note for this clonotype: One junction end disagrees with the germline gene, perhaps due to a read error. V usage is TRBV28 and J usage is TRBJ1-1; perhaps TRBD1 as D (5 bases). CDR3 length: 13 residues. In germline, CDR1 is MDHEN, CDR2 SYDVKM. The CDR3 spells CAGSFAGAAEAFF. DNA for the CDR3: TGTGCCGGCAGTTTTGCCGGGGCGGCCGAAGCCTTCTTT.

This clonotype showed up many times. J is TRBJ2-1 and V is TRBV2; 8 bases are shared with TRBD2. This CDR3 has 14 amino acids. Germline loops: CDR1 SNHLY, CDR2 FYNNEI. With 8 bases clipped from V and 1 base from J, the junction kept 4 bases outside the gene matches. This chain's CDR3 is CASRTSRSYNEQFF. DNA for the CDR3: TGTGCCAGCCGGACTAGCAGATCCTACAATGAGCAGTTCTTC. Filled out from reference TRBV2 and TRBJ2-1, the complete variable domain reads EPEVTQTPSHQVTQMGQEVILRCVPISNHLYFYWYRQILGQKVEFLVSFYNNEISEKSEIFDDQFSVERPDGSNFTLKIRSTKLEDSAMYFCASRTSRSYNEQFFGPGTRLTVL.

This clonotype was counted at least ten times. CDR3 residues: CASSPGTSGTEQFF. The DNA for the CDR3 is TGTGCCAGCTCACCAGGGACTAGCGGGACTGAGCAGTTCTTC. This rearrangement joins TRBV18 to TRBJ2-1; TRBD2 matches at 13 bases. Losses at the gene ends were 2 bases for V and 9 bases for J; bases not matched to a gene: 1. The length of the CDR3 is 14 residues. Per germline, CDR1 KGHSH and CDR2 LQKENI.

This clonotype was counted many times. This chain uses TRBV6-1 with TRBJ2-7, with D possibly TRBD1 on 5 matching bases. CDR1 is MNHNS, CDR2 SASEGT, per germline. CDR3 length: 13 amino acids. With 1 base removed from V and 5 bases from J, the gap between germline ends came to 9 bases. The CDR3 DNA reads as TGTGCCAGCAGTGAAGGCAGGGTGGACGAGCAGTACTTC. Amino acid sequence: CASSEGRVDEQYF.

The V gene is TRBV25-1, the J gene TRBJ2-5; 9 bases agree with TRBD1. The V segment lost 4 bases and the J segment 6 bases; nucleotides outside the gene matches: 15. The CDR3 runs to 17 residues. Germline loops: CDR1 MGHDK, CDR2 SYGVNS. The DNA of the CDR3 is TGTGCCAGCAGTGCCCTAATTTCCGGGACAGGGCTAAAGACCCAGTACTTC. Translation gives CASSALISGTGLKTQYF.